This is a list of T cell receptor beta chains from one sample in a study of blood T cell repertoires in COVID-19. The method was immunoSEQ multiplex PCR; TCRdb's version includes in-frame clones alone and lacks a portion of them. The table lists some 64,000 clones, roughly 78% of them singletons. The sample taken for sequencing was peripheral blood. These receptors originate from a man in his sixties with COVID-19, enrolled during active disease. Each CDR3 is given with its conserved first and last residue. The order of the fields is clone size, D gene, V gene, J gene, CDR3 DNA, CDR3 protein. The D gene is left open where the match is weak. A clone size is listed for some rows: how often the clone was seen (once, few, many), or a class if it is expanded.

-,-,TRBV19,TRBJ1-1,TGTGCCAGTATTCACCAGGGGAACACTGAAGCTTTCTTT,CASIHQGNTEAFF
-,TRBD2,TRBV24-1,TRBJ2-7,TGTGCCACCAGTGACCCTACTAGCGGGAGAGGATACGAGCAGTACTTC,CATSDPTSGRGYEQYF
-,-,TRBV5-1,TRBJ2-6,TGCGCCAGCAGCTTGGCGGCCGGGTCTTCTGGGGCCAACGTCCTGACTTTC,CASSLAAGSSGANVLTF
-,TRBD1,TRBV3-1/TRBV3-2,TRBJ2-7,TGTGCCAGCAGCCACTACGGGACAGGGGGCTACGAGCAGTACTTC,CASSHYGTGGYEQYF
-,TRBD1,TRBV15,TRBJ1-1,TGTGCCACCAGCAGAGAAGACAGGGGGAGTACTGAAGCTTTCTTT,CATSREDRGSTEAFF
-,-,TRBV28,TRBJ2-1,TGTGCCAGCAAACAGGGAACCTACAATGAGCAGTTCTTC,CASKQGTYNEQFF
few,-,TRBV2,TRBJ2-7,TGTGCCAGCAGTGAAGGGACAGTTTACGAGCAGTACTTC,CASSEGTVYEQYF
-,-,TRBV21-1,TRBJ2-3,TGTGCCAGCAGCAAAGCAGAGGAACAGGGGGGCACAGATACGCAGTATTTT,CASSKAEEQGGTDTQYF
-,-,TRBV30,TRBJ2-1,TGTGCCTGGAGCGTCCGGGTTGCGGCAAATGAGCAGTTCTTC,CAWSVRVAANEQFF
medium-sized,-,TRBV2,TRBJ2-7,TGTGCCGGAGGGGGACAGCACTACGAGCAGTACTTC,CAGGGQHYEQYF
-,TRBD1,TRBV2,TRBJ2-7,TGTGCCAGCAGCGAACAGGGGGCAAGGTACGAGCAGTACTTC,CASSEQGARYEQYF
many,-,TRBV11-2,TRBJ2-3,TGTGCCAGCAGCCTTCTCAGTTACGCACGGGTGCAGTATTTT,CASSLLSYARVQYF